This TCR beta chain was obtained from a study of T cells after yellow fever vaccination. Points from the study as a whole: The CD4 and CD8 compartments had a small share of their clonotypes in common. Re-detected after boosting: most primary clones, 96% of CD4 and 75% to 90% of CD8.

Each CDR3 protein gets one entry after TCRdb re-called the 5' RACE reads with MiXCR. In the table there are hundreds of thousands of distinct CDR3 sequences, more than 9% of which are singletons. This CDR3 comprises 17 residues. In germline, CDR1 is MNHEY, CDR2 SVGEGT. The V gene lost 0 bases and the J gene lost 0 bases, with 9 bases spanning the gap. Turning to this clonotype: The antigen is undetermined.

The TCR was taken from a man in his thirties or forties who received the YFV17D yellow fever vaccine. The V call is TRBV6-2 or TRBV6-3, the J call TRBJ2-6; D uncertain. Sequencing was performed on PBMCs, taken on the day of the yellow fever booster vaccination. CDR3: CASSYSWAGSGANVLTF. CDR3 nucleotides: TGTGCCAGCAGTTACTCGTGGGCCGGCTCTGGGGCCAACGTCCTGACTTTC.